Listed below are T cell receptor beta chains from one sample, sequenced in a study of glioma-infiltrating T cells after dendritic cell vaccination. The assay was immunoSEQ multiplex PCR, and TCRdb's table has in-frame clones only and misses some. The top ten hold 15% to 18% of the sample, which has about 92,000 clones, 70% to 90% seen once. Sequencing was performed on blood, taken before dendritic cell vaccination. Receptor source: a human donor with glioblastoma. The CDR3 runs from the conserved cysteine through the conserved F or W. The order of the fields is V gene, clone size, J gene, CDR3 length, CDR3 protein. Size values are once, few and many counts, or a class for expanded clones, and some rows have none.

V gene: TRBV2; clone size: NA; J gene: TRBJ1-5; CDR3 length: 13; CDR3 protein: CASSEYQNQPQHF
V gene: TRBV7-3; clone size: NA; J gene: TRBJ2-1; CDR3 length: 16; CDR3 protein: CASSPSPGRVYNEQFF
V gene: TRBV4-1; clone size: NA; J gene: TRBJ1-1; CDR3 length: 19; CDR3 protein: CASSQGLLTRARLNTEAFF
V gene: TRBV5-4; clone size: NA; J gene: TRBJ2-7; CDR3 length: 13; CDR3 protein: CASSSWGGAEQYF
V gene: TRBV7-3; clone size: once; J gene: TRBJ2-7; CDR3 length: 15; CDR3 protein: CASSLTRQENYEQYF
V gene: TRBV27; clone size: few; J gene: TRBJ1-2; CDR3 length: 15; CDR3 protein: CASSPTPTGNYGYTF
V gene: TRBV7-9; clone size: NA; J gene: TRBJ2-1; CDR3 length: 17; CDR3 protein: CASSSTLAGEGYNEQFF
V gene: TRBV7-9; clone size: NA; J gene: TRBJ2-1; CDR3 length: 17; CDR3 protein: CASSLDTTSALKNEQFF
V gene: TRBV7-2; clone size: once; J gene: TRBJ2-7; CDR3 length: 14; CDR3 protein: CASSLAGTAYEQYF
V gene: TRBV6-5; clone size: NA; J gene: TRBJ1-2; CDR3 length: 13; CDR3 protein: CATRGGNNYGYTF
V gene: TRBV5-4; clone size: NA; J gene: TRBJ1-2; CDR3 length: 14; CDR3 protein: CASSLGLITDGYTF
V gene: TRBV4-1; clone size: once; J gene: TRBJ1-5; CDR3 length: 15; CDR3 protein: CASSHRDNSNQPQHF
V gene: TRBV15; clone size: NA; J gene: TRBJ2-2; CDR3 length: 14; CDR3 protein: CATRLTGEAGELFF
V gene: TRBV28; clone size: NA; J gene: TRBJ1-3; CDR3 length: 16; CDR3 protein: CASSSNKQGSGNTIYF
V gene: TRBV7-9; clone size: NA; J gene: TRBJ1-5; CDR3 length: 15; CDR3 protein: CASSSQGASNQPQHF
V gene: TRBV7-3; clone size: NA; J gene: TRBJ1-1; CDR3 length: 14; CDR3 protein: CASSLSAISPKWFF
V gene: TRBV25-1; clone size: once; J gene: TRBJ2-5; CDR3 length: 15; CDR3 protein: CASSGGQGARETQYF
V gene: TRBV7-9; clone size: few; J gene: TRBJ1-2; CDR3 length: 14; CDR3 protein: CASSLEGAIYGYTF
V gene: TRBV5-4; clone size: NA; J gene: TRBJ2-7; CDR3 length: 13; CDR3 protein: CASSLRRSYEQYF
V gene: TRBV5-1; clone size: NA; J gene: TRBJ2-1; CDR3 length: 16; CDR3 protein: CASSLGGVRSYNEQFF
V gene: TRBV4-2; clone size: NA; J gene: TRBJ1-5; CDR3 length: 14; CDR3 protein: CASSLDNGNQPQHF
V gene: TRBV2; clone size: NA; J gene: TRBJ1-2; CDR3 length: 13; CDR3 protein: CASTIQGALGYTF
V gene: TRBV2; clone size: NA; J gene: TRBJ2-2; CDR3 length: 13; CDR3 protein: CASLTLNTGELFF
V gene: TRBV6-5; clone size: NA; J gene: TRBJ2-7; CDR3 length: 15; CDR3 protein: CASSNDPTGPYEQYF
V gene: TRBV7-2; clone size: NA; J gene: TRBJ2-5; CDR3 length: 13; CDR3 protein: CASSRPVRETQYF
V gene: TRBV30; clone size: few; J gene: TRBJ2-5; CDR3 length: 13; CDR3 protein: CAWASGSVGTQYF
V gene: TRBV5-4; clone size: NA; J gene: TRBJ2-7; CDR3 length: 16; CDR3 protein: CASSTTGTGISGEQYF
V gene: TRBV5-1; clone size: NA; J gene: TRBJ2-2; CDR3 length: 20; CDR3 protein: CASSRGLAGDRKQNTGELFF
V gene: TRBV15; clone size: NA; J gene: TRBJ2-7; CDR3 length: 13; CDR3 protein: CATSGPGSSEQYF
V gene: TRBV9; clone size: NA; J gene: TRBJ2-3; CDR3 length: 14; CDR3 protein: CASNEGPSTDTQYF
V gene: TRBV9; clone size: NA; J gene: TRBJ2-2; CDR3 length: 14; CDR3 protein: CASSVASSTGELFF
V gene: TRBV19; clone size: NA; J gene: TRBJ1-1; CDR3 length: 15; CDR3 protein: CASSNETPRGTEAFF
V gene: TRBV4-1; clone size: few; J gene: TRBJ1-2; CDR3 length: 15; CDR3 protein: CASSQSGTGQYGYTF
V gene: TRBV27; clone size: NA; J gene: TRBJ1-2; CDR3 length: 14; CDR3 protein: CASRYRDNSYGYTF
V gene: TRBV13; clone size: NA; J gene: TRBJ2-7; CDR3 length: 16; CDR3 protein: CASSSDIGGVVDEQYF
V gene: TRBV2; clone size: NA; J gene: TRBJ2-7; CDR3 length: 14; CDR3 protein: CASTGASGSYEQYF
V gene: TRBV18; clone size: NA; J gene: TRBJ2-1; CDR3 length: 18; CDR3 protein: CASSPPGLAGGSYNEQFF
V gene: TRBV11-2; clone size: NA; J gene: NA; CDR3 length: 17; CDR3 protein: CASSLGTGQGAIYEQYF
V gene: TRBV28; clone size: NA; J gene: TRBJ2-1; CDR3 length: 14; CDR3 protein: CASTVAGTYNEQFF
V gene: TRBV7-2; clone size: NA; J gene: TRBJ1-6; CDR3 length: 16; CDR3 protein: CASSPDGDPRGSPLHF
V gene: TRBV7-6; clone size: NA; J gene: TRBJ1-5; CDR3 length: 17; CDR3 protein: CASSLRGRAVPNQPQHF
V gene: TRBV6-4; clone size: NA; J gene: TRBJ2-3; CDR3 length: 13; CDR3 protein: CASSERETDTQYF
V gene: TRBV30; clone size: NA; J gene: TRBJ2-7; CDR3 length: 13; CDR3 protein: CAWALAGVYEQYF
V gene: TRBV6-5; clone size: NA; J gene: TRBJ1-4; CDR3 length: 15; CDR3 protein: CASSGSGTGQEKLFF
V gene: TRBV7-7; clone size: NA; J gene: TRBJ2-5; CDR3 length: 14; CDR3 protein: CASSLVGRGETQYF
V gene: TRBV5-1; clone size: NA; J gene: TRBJ2-7; CDR3 length: 16; CDR3 protein: CASSSGQSSPAYEQYF
V gene: TRBV6-5; clone size: NA; J gene: TRBJ2-7; CDR3 length: 16; CDR3 protein: CASSYRTGMVRYEQYF
V gene: TRBV2; clone size: NA; J gene: TRBJ2-7; CDR3 length: 12; CDR3 protein: CASSKGAYEQYF
V gene: TRBV7-7; clone size: NA; J gene: TRBJ2-7; CDR3 length: 15; CDR3 protein: CASSLGQGESYEQYF
V gene: TRBV5-5; clone size: NA; J gene: TRBJ2-7; CDR3 length: 12; CDR3 protein: CASSLTGGEQYF
V gene: TRBV12-5; clone size: NA; J gene: TRBJ2-1; CDR3 length: 13; CDR3 protein: CASGSLTGNEQFF
V gene: TRBV29-1; clone size: NA; J gene: TRBJ2-1; CDR3 length: 15; CDR3 protein: CSVNRAGATYNEQFF